This TCR beta chain was captured by sequencing in a study of beta chain features in type 1 diabetes. On the study more broadly: All samples yielded some 110 million examined sorted cells.

The germline V gene has CDR1 ENHRY and CDR2 SYGVKD. V lost 6 bases and J lost 4; bases outside the gene matches: 7. CDR3 length equals 14 residues. As regards this clone: Its antigen is unidentified.

TCRB transcripts that were expressed got sequenced, as all of the isolated RNA had been reverse transcribed. Clones were sequenced by immunoSEQ multiplex PCR, and TCRdb holds only the in-frame ones, with some missing. Of 150,000 or so clones listed, about a tenth were seen once; the top ten hold 0.6% to 0.85%. Study results and limitations: Shortening of TCRB CDR3s, moderate but significant, appeared in all four CD4+ subsets of Type 1 diabetes patients.

The rearrangement links TRBV10-3 to TRBJ2-7; TRBD1 matches 9 bases. This receptor was identified in a man younger than 35 in good health. The sample comprised central memory CD4+ T cells from blood. CDR3 sequence: CAISAGTGFYEQYF. The CDR3 region has the DNA TGTGCCATCAGCGCCGGGACAGGGTTTTACGAGCAGTACTTC.